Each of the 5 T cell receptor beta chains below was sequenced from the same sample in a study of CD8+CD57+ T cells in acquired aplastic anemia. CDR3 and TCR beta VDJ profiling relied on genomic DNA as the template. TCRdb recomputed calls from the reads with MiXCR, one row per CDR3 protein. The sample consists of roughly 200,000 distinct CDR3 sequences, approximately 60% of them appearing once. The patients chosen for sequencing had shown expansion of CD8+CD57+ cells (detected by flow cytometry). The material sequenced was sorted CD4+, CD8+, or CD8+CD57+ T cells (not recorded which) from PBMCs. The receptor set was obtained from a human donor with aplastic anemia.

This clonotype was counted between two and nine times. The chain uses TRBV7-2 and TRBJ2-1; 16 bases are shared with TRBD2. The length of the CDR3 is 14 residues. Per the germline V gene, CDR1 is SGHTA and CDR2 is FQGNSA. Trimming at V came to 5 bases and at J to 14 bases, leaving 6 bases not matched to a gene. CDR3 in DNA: TGTGCCAGCAGCAAGGGACTAGCGGGGGGGCCGGAGTTCTTC. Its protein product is CASSKGLAGGPEFF.

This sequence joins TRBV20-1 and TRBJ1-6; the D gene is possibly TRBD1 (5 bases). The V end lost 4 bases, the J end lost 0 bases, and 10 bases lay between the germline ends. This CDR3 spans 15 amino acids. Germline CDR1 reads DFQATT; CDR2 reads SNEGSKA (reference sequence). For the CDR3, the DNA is TGCAGTGCTAAGGGGTCTGCCTCCTATAATTCACCCCTCCACTTT. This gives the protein CSAKGSASYNSPLHF.

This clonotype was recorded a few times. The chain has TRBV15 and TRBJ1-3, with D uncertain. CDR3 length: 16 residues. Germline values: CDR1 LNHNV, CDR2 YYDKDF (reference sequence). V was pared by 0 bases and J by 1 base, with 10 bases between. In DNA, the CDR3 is TGTGCCACCAGCAGAGACTTTCCTGCTTCTGGAAACACCATATATTTT. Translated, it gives CATSRDFPASGNTIYF.

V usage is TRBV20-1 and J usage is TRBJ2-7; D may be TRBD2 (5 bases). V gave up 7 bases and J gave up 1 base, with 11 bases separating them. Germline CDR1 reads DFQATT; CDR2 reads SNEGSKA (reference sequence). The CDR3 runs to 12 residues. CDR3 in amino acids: CSVTGESYEQYF. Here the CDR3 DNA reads TGCAGTGTTACCGGGGAGTCCTACGAGCAGTACTTC.

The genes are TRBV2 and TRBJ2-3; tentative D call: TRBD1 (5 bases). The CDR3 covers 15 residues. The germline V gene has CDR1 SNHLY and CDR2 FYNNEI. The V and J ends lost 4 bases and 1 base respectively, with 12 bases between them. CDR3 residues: CASSGQHAGTDTQYF. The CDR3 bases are TGTGCCAGCAGTGGACAGCACGCAGGCACAGATACGCAGTATTTT.